A selection of T cell receptor beta chains follows, all from one sample in a study of monozygotic twins with inflammatory bowel disease. TCRdb reprocessed the 5' RACE reads, keeping one entry per CDR3 protein, no DNA. The sample table includes some 300,000 distinct CDR3 sequences. The sample comprised blood. The receptors were gathered from a human donor with ulcerative colitis or Crohn's disease, or a healthy co-twin of an affected twin (not recorded which). CDR3s include the opening cysteine and the closing phenylalanine or tryptophan. Fields, in order: CDR3 protein, V gene, J gene.

CDR3aa: CASSLSTGARTGELFF
v_gene: TRBV7-2
j_gene: TRBJ2-2

CDR3aa: CASSRREGDTQPQHF
v_gene: TRBV7-2
j_gene: TRBJ1-5

CDR3aa: CASSVPFASAGEQYF
v_gene: TRBV7-2
j_gene: TRBJ2-7

CDR3aa: CASSYSLGGETGELFF
v_gene: TRBV6-5
j_gene: TRBJ2-2

CDR3aa: CASSPSRGPAVWQFF
v_gene: TRBV9
j_gene: TRBJ2-1

CDR3aa: CASSSQGAKVNIQYF
v_gene: TRBV6-5
j_gene: TRBJ2-4

CDR3aa: CASSLEQGQSGQYF
v_gene: TRBV5-1
j_gene: TRBJ2-3

CDR3aa: CSAAYGGLETQYF
v_gene: TRBV20-1
j_gene: TRBJ2-5

CDR3aa: CASSFSGGATDTQYF
v_gene: TRBV7-9
j_gene: TRBJ2-3

CDR3aa: CASSLRGYQRERADTQYF
v_gene: TRBV11-2
j_gene: TRBJ2-3

CDR3aa: CASSLGPSRVEQYF
v_gene: TRBV7-2
j_gene: TRBJ2-7

CDR3aa: CASSLEGTRTGELFF
v_gene: TRBV5-8
j_gene: TRBJ2-2

CDR3aa: CSASPLGQAFNEQFF
v_gene: TRBV20-1
j_gene: TRBJ2-1

CDR3aa: CASSAYSGSSYNEQFF
v_gene: TRBV9
j_gene: TRBJ2-1

CDR3aa: CASSPGLAGPYEQYF
v_gene: TRBV5-6
j_gene: TRBJ2-7

CDR3aa: CASSYSTSSITSTDTQYF
v_gene: TRBV10-2
j_gene: TRBJ2-3

CDR3aa: CASSPRTESAKGAFF
v_gene: TRBV7-3
j_gene: TRBJ1-1

CDR3aa: CASSIVSGGQETQYF
v_gene: TRBV19
j_gene: TRBJ2-5

CDR3aa: CSARDDRGNQETQYF
v_gene: TRBV20-1
j_gene: TRBJ2-5

CDR3aa: CASSSFQTRSSYNEQFF
v_gene: TRBV6-2/TRBV6-3
j_gene: TRBJ2-1

CDR3aa: CASSPREYEQYF
v_gene: TRBV18
j_gene: TRBJ2-7

CDR3aa: CAISESAVGDREDGYTF
v_gene: TRBV10-3
j_gene: TRBJ1-2

CDR3aa: CASSGTSRIDTQYF
v_gene: TRBV2
j_gene: TRBJ2-3

CDR3aa: CASSLGAGVALKETQYF
v_gene: TRBV5-1
j_gene: TRBJ2-5

CDR3aa: CASSPGTTYEQYF
v_gene: TRBV18
j_gene: TRBJ2-7

CDR3aa: CSVALGLARPNTQYF
v_gene: TRBV29-1
j_gene: TRBJ2-3

CDR3aa: CAISDRLEKNEQFF
v_gene: TRBV10-3
j_gene: TRBJ2-1

CDR3aa: CASSQTGVREKLFF
v_gene: TRBV7-2
j_gene: TRBJ1-4

CDR3aa: CASSKEAERAEAFF
v_gene: TRBV19
j_gene: TRBJ1-1

CDR3aa: CASSQVGYGYTF
v_gene: TRBV3-1
j_gene: TRBJ1-2

CDR3aa: CASSYSRLEGEPQHF
v_gene: TRBV6-5
j_gene: TRBJ1-5

CDR3aa: CASSWGGAVSDTQYF
v_gene: TRBV5-6
j_gene: TRBJ2-3

CDR3aa: CASSLGTGFYTGELFF
v_gene: TRBV7-9
j_gene: TRBJ2-2

CDR3aa: CASSKRQGDYEQYF
v_gene: TRBV5-1
j_gene: TRBJ2-7

CDR3aa: CAISAGRGLLETQYF
v_gene: TRBV10-3
j_gene: TRBJ2-5

CDR3aa: CSARDASRTSGANVLTF
v_gene: TRBV20-1
j_gene: TRBJ2-6

CDR3aa: CAIKGQYNEKLFF
v_gene: TRBV5-8
j_gene: TRBJ1-4

CDR3aa: CSARRTTRGEQYF
v_gene: TRBV20-1
j_gene: TRBJ2-7

CDR3aa: CAWSVRGHGSPLHF
v_gene: TRBV30
j_gene: TRBJ1-6

CDR3aa: CASSSGQTAYEQYF
v_gene: TRBV4-3
j_gene: TRBJ2-7

CDR3aa: CASSVSGLNNEQFF
v_gene: TRBV9
j_gene: TRBJ2-1

CDR3aa: CASADSSYEQYF
v_gene: TRBV2
j_gene: TRBJ2-7

CDR3aa: CASSLGWGNEQFF
v_gene: TRBV5-1
j_gene: TRBJ2-1

CDR3aa: CASSLSKSYEQYF
v_gene: TRBV3-1
j_gene: TRBJ2-7

CDR3aa: CASSAGTETLTF
v_gene: TRBV10-1
j_gene: TRBJ1-2

CDR3aa: CASSSTGTMETQYF
v_gene: TRBV5-5
j_gene: TRBJ2-5

CDR3aa: CASSLAGPRNGQIEAFF
v_gene: TRBV7-6
j_gene: TRBJ1-1

CDR3aa: CASSPDRTRTYEQYF
v_gene: TRBV18
j_gene: TRBJ2-7

CDR3aa: CASSLRAGSYNSPLHF
v_gene: TRBV27
j_gene: TRBJ1-6

CDR3aa: CSAWTDDGYEQYF
v_gene: TRBV20-1
j_gene: TRBJ2-7

CDR3aa: CASSLGAQVLSGNTIYF
v_gene: TRBV7-9
j_gene: TRBJ1-3

CDR3aa: CASRSLTGELFF
v_gene: TRBV28
j_gene: TRBJ2-2

CDR3aa: CASSHLYNEQFF
v_gene: TRBV4-2
j_gene: TRBJ2-1

CDR3aa: CSAGQGGGTNEKLFF
v_gene: TRBV20-1
j_gene: TRBJ1-4

CDR3aa: CAWSVRSGRGREQYF
v_gene: TRBV30
j_gene: TRBJ2-7

CDR3aa: CASSLRLSSGYGYTF
v_gene: TRBV6-2/TRBV6-3
j_gene: TRBJ1-2

CDR3aa: CASSLPGSVNSPLHF
v_gene: TRBV7-2
j_gene: TRBJ1-6